The 32 T cell receptor beta chains given below trace back to one sample, sequenced in a study of spatial heterogeneity in lung cancer. Time point specified: sample taken at primary tumor resection. Tumor, nontumor lung or frozen PBMC supplied whole RNA that was sequenced unsorted. TCRdb used MiXCR to reprocess the 5' RACE reads, holding one entry per CDR3 protein. This repertoire shows about 38,000 distinct CDR3 sequences, around 7.2% found once; its top ten account for roughly 28%. This specimen was PBMCs, taken at surgery. These receptors originate from a male donor with early-stage non-small cell lung cancer.

This clonotype was seen ten or more times. This chain joins TRBV12-3 or TRBV12-4 and TRBJ2-3; 7 bases align to TRBD1. This CDR3 is 14 amino acids long. V was pared by 8 bases and J by 2 bases, with 7 bases of the junction left unmatched. For the CDR3, the DNA is TGTGCCAGCTTGGGGACAGCGTACACAGATACGCAGTATTTT. Translated, it gives CASLGTAYTDTQYF.

This clonotype showed up many times. The chain employs TRBV5-1 and TRBJ1-3; D gene uncertain. The CDR3 covers 13 residues. The germline gives CDR1 SGHRS, CDR2 YFSETQ. Trimming removed 2 bases from V and 1 base from J, with 4 bases in between. The CDR3 coding sequence is TGCGCCAGCAGCTTTGGGTCTGGAAACACCATATATTTT. Its translation: CASSFGSGNTIYF.

This clonotype has at least ten counts. This sequence joins TRBV25-1 and TRBJ2-3, with TRBD1 identical over 7 bases. Looked up from germline, CDR1 is MGHDK and CDR2 is SYGVNS. With 4 bases clipped from V and 3 bases from J, the junction kept 4 bases outside the gene matches. The CDR3 totals 14 residues. The CDR3 DNA sequence: TGTGCCAGCAGTGCAACAGGGGTGACAGATACGCAGTATTTT. It encodes CASSATGVTDTQYF.

The sample holds many counts of this clonotype. V and J are TRBV7-2 and TRBJ2-1; perhaps D is TRBD1 or TRBD2 (5 bases each). This CDR3 is 15 amino acids long. V was pared by 0 bases and J by 4 bases, with 10 bases between. Germline CDR1 SGHTA, CDR2 FQGNSA. Here the CDR3 reads CASSLAPGRYNEQFF. In nucleotides, the CDR3 is TGTGCCAGCAGCTTAGCCCCGGGACGTTACAATGAGCAGTTCTTC.

This clonotype occurred a few times. The CDR3, as DNA: TGTGCCAGCAGTGAAATCGGGCTCCGGGACTACCAAGAGACCCAGTACTTC. Translation gives CASSEIGLRDYQETQYF. The chain employs TRBV2 and TRBJ2-5; possibly TRBD2 for D (6 bases). The CDR3 has 17 amino acids. CDR1 and CDR2 (germline): SNHLY, FYNNEI. The V end was cut by 2 bases, the J end by 0 bases, with 16 bases between.

Many counts were recorded for this clonotype. This chain connects TRBV4-3 to TRBJ2-1; tentatively, D is TRBD2 (6 bases). Deletions cut 1 base from V and 6 bases from J, with 13 bases between. CDR1 and CDR2 from the germline V gene are LGHNA and YSLEER. The CDR3 totals 15 residues. CDR3 DNA sequence: TGCGCCAGCAGCCAAGGTAGCGGTGTCCTCAATGAGCAGTTCTTC. Protein: CASSQGSGVLNEQFF.

This clonotype was counted at least ten times. This chain uses TRBV29-1 with TRBJ2-5, with D perhaps TRBD1 (6 bases). Trimming shortened V by 1 base and J by 5 bases, and 11 bases separated the two germline ends. Germline CDR1 and CDR2: SQVTM and ANQGSEA. The CDR3 runs to 13 residues. The CDR3: CSVEVGALETQYF. CDR3 sequence (DNA): TGCAGCGTTGAAGTGGGGGCTCTGGAGACCCAGTACTTC.

This clonotype was counted many times. The rearrangement uses TRBV5-4 and TRBJ2-5, with 13 nucleotides matching TRBD2. This CDR3 spans 16 amino acids. The V and J ends lost 5 bases and 5 bases, in that order; junction bases with no gene match: 9. The germline gives CDR1 SGHNT, CDR2 YYREEE (reference sequence). CDR3: CASSSTGLAGFETQYF. Here the CDR3 DNA reads TGTGCCAGCAGTTCGACGGGACTAGCGGGGTTTGAGACCCAGTACTTC.

This clonotype was seen only a few times. This chain links TRBV6-1 with TRBJ1-3; 7 nucleotides match TRBD1. The CDR3 is made up of 16 amino acids. Germline values: CDR1 MNHNS, CDR2 SASEGT. The J segment lost 0 bases and the V segment lost 8 bases, leaving 10 bases of the junction unmatched. CDR3 residues: CASRKGADASGNTIYF. The CDR3 nucleotides read TGTGCCAGCCGAAAGGGGGCAGACGCCTCTGGAAACACCATATATTTT.

This clonotype showed up many times. V usage is TRBV19 and J usage is TRBJ1-5; 8 nucleotides line up with TRBD1. The CDR3 is 16 amino acids. Germline CDR1 LNHDA, CDR2 SQIVND (reference sequence). V shed 4 bases, J shed 8 bases, and the junction held 13 bases outside the gene matches. The CDR3 region is CASSTPQTGVRKPQHF. In DNA, the CDR3 is TGTGCCAGTAGTACACCCCAGACAGGGGTTCGGAAGCCCCAGCATTTT.

This clonotype has ten or more counts. The rearrangement links TRBV12-3 or TRBV12-4 to TRBJ1-1, with TRBD1 matching over 7 bases. After removal of 8 bases from V and 4 bases from J, the junction contained 10 bases not matched to a gene. The CDR3 has 14 amino acids. The CDR3 loop is CASHWGTVRTEAFF. For the CDR3, the DNA is TGTGCCAGCCACTGGGGGACAGTGCGCACTGAAGCTTTCTTT.

The chain recombines TRBV7-9 with TRBJ2-1, with 7 bases matching TRBD1. Trimming took 7 bases from V and 8 from J; bases not matched to a gene: 11. This CDR3 has 14 residues. CDR1 and CDR2 from the germline V gene are SEHNR and FQNEAQ (reference sequence). This CDR3 reads CASNPLGGQHEQFF. CDR3 coding DNA: TGTGCCAGCAACCCCCTAGGGGGCCAGCATGAGCAGTTCTTC.

CDR3 sequence (DNA): TGTGCCAGCAGCTTAGAAGTGTCGGGACTAGCGGGAGCTCGCGCCTACGAGCAGTACGTC. As protein: CASSLEVSGLAGARAYEQYV. The V call is TRBV11-3, the J call TRBJ2-7; 14 bases match TRBD2. This CDR3 is 20 amino acids long. Germline CDR1 reads SGHNT; CDR2 reads YENEEA. V lost 0 bases and J lost 2; bases outside the gene matches: 12.

On this clonotype itself: This could be a read error, since a much larger clone is one nucleotide away. The J gene is TRBJ1-1, the V gene TRBV7-8; unclear D gene. The CDR3 length is 14 residues. Looked up from germline, CDR1 is SGHVS and CDR2 is FQNEAQ. The DNA of the CDR3 is TGTGCCGGCAGCTTCGGTACGTTTGGCACTGAAGCTTTCTTT. Its protein is CAGSFGTFGTEAFF.

This clonotype appeared many times. The chain uses TRBV9 and TRBJ2-3, with a possible D match to TRBD2 (6 bases). V dropped 0 bases and J dropped 0 bases, with 11 bases sitting between them. The CDR3 contains 16 residues. Germline CDR1 and CDR2: SGDLS and YYNGEE. For the CDR3, the DNA is TGTGCCAGCAGCGTAGAGGTTAGCGGAAGCACAGATACGCAGTATTTT. Translating it yields CASSVEVSGSTDTQYF.

This clonotype was counted at least ten times. This sequence joins TRBV27 and TRBJ1-3; the D is unclear. The germline gives CDR1 MNHEY, CDR2 SMNVEV (reference sequence). CDR3 length: 15 amino acids. V shed 0 bases and J shed 0 bases, with 6 bases lying between them. The CDR3 loop is CASSLSAVSGNTIYF. In DNA form, the CDR3 reads TGTGCCAGCAGTTTATCGGCAGTCTCTGGAAACACCATATATTTT.

This clonotype appeared many times. The chain recombines TRBV7-3 with TRBJ2-1, with TRBD2 matching 13 bases. Losses at the gene ends were 3 bases for V and 7 bases for J; bases not matched to a gene: 3. Germline V lookup: CDR1 SGHTA, CDR2 FQGTGA. The length of the CDR3 is 15 residues. CDR3 protein: CASSFRTSGRNEQFF. CDR3 coding DNA: TGTGCCAGCAGCTTCCGGACTAGCGGGAGAAATGAGCAGTTCTTC. The complete variable domain, with remaining parts taken from reference TRBV7-3 and TRBJ2-1, reads GAGVSQTPSNKVTEKGKYVELRCDPISGHTALYWYRQSLGQGPEFLIYFQGTGAADDSGLPNDRFFAVRPEGSVSTLKIQRTERGDSAVYLCASSFRTSGRNEQFFGPGTRLTVL.

This clonotype was recorded many times. The J gene is TRBJ2-7, the V gene TRBV6-5; TRBD1 aligns across 12 bases. The CDR3 spans 14 residues. With 8 bases clipped from V and 4 bases from J, the junction kept 6 bases outside the gene matches. Germline V gene sequence: CDR1 MNHEY, CDR2 SVGAGI. CDR3 in DNA: TGTGCCAGCGGGACAGGGGGCGTCCCTTACGAGCAGTACGTC. Protein sequence: CASGTGGVPYEQYV.

This clonotype was counted many times. The gene calls are TRBV6-5 and TRBJ2-7, with TRBD1 matching over 9 bases. V was clipped by 6 bases and J by 3 bases; unmatched bases: 6. The CDR3 is made up of 14 amino acids. Germline assignment: CDR1 MNHEY and CDR2 SVGAGI. CDR3 bases: TGTGCCAGCAGCTTTACAGGGGGCGTCTACGAGCAGTACTTC. Its translation: CASSFTGGVYEQYF.

The chain combines TRBV6-5 with TRBJ1-6; D is possibly TRBD1 (6 bases). Trimming stripped 6 bases from V and 8 bases from J, with 14 bases between. CDR1 is MNHEY and CDR2 is SVGAGI in the germline V gene. The CDR3 covers 14 residues. CDR3 nucleotide sequence: TGTGCCAGCAGCCCCGGGGGGCTTTATTCACCCCTCCACTTT. Residues: CASSPGGLYSPLHF.

This clonotype came up many times. The V call is TRBV4-3, the J call TRBJ2-3; 10 bases agree with TRBD2. Unmatched junction bases numbered 7, after V lost 1 base and J lost 6 bases. In germline, CDR1 is LGHNA, CDR2 YSLEER. The CDR3 covers 16 residues. The CDR3 is CASSQGTSGITDTQYF. The CDR3 DNA reads TGCGCCAGCAGCCAAGGCACTAGCGGGATTACCGATACGCAGTATTTT.

This clonotype was recorded a few times. The V gene is TRBV14, the J gene TRBJ2-7, with D possibly TRBD1 on 7 matching bases. CDR3 length equals 16 residues. Germline V gene sequence: CDR1 SGHDN, CDR2 FVKESK. The V gene lost 4 bases and the J gene lost 4 bases, with 20 bases spanning the gap. The CDR3 coding sequence is TGTGCCAGCAGCCCACCGCTAGGAGGGGGCCAATACGAGCAGTACTTC. It specifies CASSPPLGGGQYEQYF.

In its sample, this clonotype was seen many times. The V call is TRBV19, the J call TRBJ2-3, with 10 bases identical to TRBD1. Looked up from germline, CDR1 is LNHDA and CDR2 is SQIVND (reference sequence). CDR3 size: 17 residues. J was trimmed by 3 bases and V by 1 base; bases with no gene match: 7. The DNA for the CDR3 is TGTGCCAGTAGTATAGCGTTCAGGGGACAGGGGACAGATACGCAGTATTTT. Its translation is CASSIAFRGQGTDTQYF.

In this sample, this clonotype turned up many times. V is TRBV29-1 and J is TRBJ2-4; possibly TRBD1 for D (6 bases). The CDR3 covers 13 residues. Trimming cost V 4 bases and J 4 bases, with 11 bases left between them. Germline CDR1 reads SQVTM; CDR2 reads ANQGSEA. The CDR3 DNA is TGCAGCGTTGTCCCTGGACAGAAAAACATTCAGTACTTC. This translates into CSVVPGQKNIQYF.

This clonotype came up many times. The V call is TRBV10-3, the J call TRBJ2-1; D is ambiguous. Per the germline V gene, CDR1 is ENHRY and CDR2 is SYGVKD. The CDR3 is made up of 13 amino acids. V was shortened by 7 bases and J by 3 bases, with 10 bases between the two germline ends. The CDR3 region is CAITEEYYNEQFF. The CDR3 nucleotides are TGTGCCATCACCGAGGAATACTACAATGAGCAGTTCTTC.

The chain couples TRBV5-4 to TRBJ2-5, with 8 bases lining up with TRBD1. CDR3 length: 14 residues. V was clipped by 2 bases and J by 4 bases; unmatched bases: 4. CDR1 is SGHNT, CDR2 YYREEE, per germline (reference sequence). The CDR3 here is CASSLKDRAETQYF. The CDR3 region has the DNA TGTGCCAGCAGCTTAAAGGACAGGGCAGAGACCCAGTACTTC.

This clonotype occurred many times. The chain joins TRBV18 to TRBJ1-5; D unresolved. CDR3 size: 14 residues. Per the germline V gene, CDR1 is KGHSH and CDR2 is LQKENI. The V and J ends lost 6 bases and 4 bases respectively, with 13 bases between them. CDR3 region: CASSPEGGNQPQHF. As DNA, the CDR3 is TGTGCCAGCTCCCCAGAGGGCGGGAATCAGCCCCAGCATTTT.

At least ten counts were recorded for this clonotype. The chain combines TRBV7-6 with TRBJ2-7, with unresolved D. The germline V gene encodes CDR1 SGHVS and CDR2 FNYEAQ. CDR3 size: 14 residues. The germline V and J ends were trimmed by 6 bases and 1 base, with 13 bases remaining between them. As DNA, the CDR3 is TGTGCCAGCAGTCCGACGGCTGGGTCCTACGAGCAGTACTTC. Protein product: CASSPTAGSYEQYF.

This chain links TRBV12-3 or TRBV12-4 with TRBJ2-1; no firm D call. The CDR3 length is 14 residues. The V end lost 6 bases, the J end lost 10 bases, and 19 bases lay between the germline ends. CDR3 sequence: CASSPTDPQGEQFF. The CDR3 DNA is TGTGCCAGCAGCCCCACGGATCCCCAAGGGGAGCAGTTCTTC.

This clonotype came up many times. This sequence joins TRBV12-5 and TRBJ2-1; 12 positions agree with TRBD2. This CDR3 contains 15 residues. V was clipped by 3 bases and J by 8 bases; unmatched bases: 5. Germline V gene sequence: CDR1 LGHNT, CDR2 FRNRAP. DNA of the CDR3: TGTGCTAGTGGTTTTTGGACTAGCGGGGTGGATGAGCAGTTCTTC. Its translation: CASGFWTSGVDEQFF.

As to this clonotype: A much larger clone differs from this one at a single base, so this may be a read error. V is TRBV12-3 or TRBV12-4 and J is TRBJ1-2, with D hard to call. This CDR3 has 13 amino acids. The CDR3 sequence: CASRNSANFGYTF. The CDR3 nucleotides read TGTGCCAGCAGAAACTCGGCTAACTTTGGCTACACCTTC.

This clonotype was counted many times. The rearrangement links TRBV9 to TRBJ2-3, with a weak D call TRBD1 (5 bases). The V end lost 4 bases, the J end lost 2 bases, and 11 bases lay between the germline ends. The V gene's germline CDR1 is SGDLS and CDR2 YYNGEE. The CDR3 length is 14 residues. The CDR3 DNA reads TGTGCCAGCAGCACGAAGGGGTCCACAGATACGCAGTATTTT. Translation: CASSTKGSTDTQYF.